This entry is about one T cell receptor beta chain. The target antigen is unknown. The sample comes from a study of cytomegalovirus exposure and HLA in healthy donors. Study-wide results and limits: According to a later analysis, TCR clusters from the first cohort tended to co-occur in the approximately 120 validation repertoires. Rare sequences made up most TCRs, while some public TCRs were found in many donors. Altogether, some 170 TCR beta chains were recorded as cytomegalovirus-associated.

Data came from immunoSEQ multiplex PCR; TCRdb stores just in-frame clones and leaves some out. The table records some 120,000 clones, about 90% of them present only once. Germline V gene sequence: CDR1 SGHVS, CDR2 FNYEAQ. This CDR3 is 17 amino acids long. V was cut by 1 base and J by 1 base, with 15 bases left in between. The sequence was obtained from a woman aged 18-35 years in good health and CMV-seronegative. The chain couples TRBV7-6 to TRBJ2-3; D might be TRBD2 (6 bases). The sequencing sample was made of PBMCs. This CDR3 is CASSLVPLGTGTDTQYF. In nucleotides, the CDR3 is TGTGCCAGCAGCTTAGTGCCCCTGGGGACTGGCACAGATACGCAGTATTTT.